Listed below are T cell receptor beta chains from one sample, sequenced in a study of tumor-infiltrating lymphocytes in primary liver carcinoma. One entry per CDR3 protein results from TCRdb running MiXCR on the multiplex PCR reads. The repertoire includes 300,000 to 400,000 distinct CDR3 sequences, less than 75% of them detected once, and about 6.5% sits in the top ten. Specimen: peripheral blood. All receptors come from a man aged 40-55 years with primary liver carcinoma and hepatitis B virus infection. Each CDR3 is given with its conserved first and last residue. D genes are given only for firm matches. The size entry is marked missing in some rows and otherwise reads once, few, many or a size class.

d_call: TRBD2; j_call: TRBJ2-1; v_call: TRBV11-2; clone_size: few; cdr3_aa: CASRLITSGSSCEQFF; cdr3_nt: TGTGCCAGCAGACTGATAACTAGCGGGAGTAGCTGTGAGCAGTTCTTC
d_call: TRBD1; j_call: TRBJ2-1; v_call: TRBV11-1; clone_size: .; cdr3_aa: CASSLGTDLYNEQFF; cdr3_nt: TGTGCTAGCAGCCTCGGGACAGACCTCTACAATGAGCAGTTCTTC
d_call: .; j_call: TRBJ1-1; v_call: TRBV10-2; clone_size: .; cdr3_aa: CATRASSGLVNTEAFF; cdr3_nt: TGCGCCACCAGAGCCAGCAGCGGGCTAGTGAACACTGAAGCTTTCTTT
d_call: TRBD2; j_call: TRBJ2-1; v_call: TRBV11-2; clone_size: .; cdr3_aa: CVSSPPRENEQFF; cdr3_nt: TGTGTCAGCAGCCCTCCGCGGGAGAATGAGCAGTTCTTC
d_call: TRBD1; j_call: TRBJ2-1; v_call: TRBV11-2; clone_size: .; cdr3_aa: CASGHGTGLYNEQFF; cdr3_nt: TGTGCCAGCGGCCACGGGACAGGGCTTTACAATGAGCAGTTCTTC
d_call: .; j_call: TRBJ1-4; v_call: TRBV11-2; clone_size: .; cdr3_aa: CASSIQIRANEKLFF; cdr3_nt: TGTGCCAGCAGCATTCAAATAAGGGCTAATGAAAAACTGTTTTTT
d_call: .; j_call: TRBJ2-1; v_call: TRBV5-6; clone_size: few; cdr3_aa: CASSSGGGTHGNEQFF; cdr3_nt: TGTGCCAGCAGCTCCGGCGGAGGGACCCACGGCAATGAGCAGTTCTTC
d_call: .; j_call: TRBJ2-1; v_call: TRBV6-2/TRBV6-3; clone_size: many; cdr3_aa: CASSSRVATHEQFF; cdr3_nt: TGTGCCAGCAGTTCACGGGTGGCCACGCATGAGCAGTTCTTC
d_call: TRBD1; j_call: TRBJ2-7; v_call: TRBV6-2/TRBV6-3; clone_size: .; cdr3_aa: CASGGTGGSYEQYF; cdr3_nt: TGTGCCAGCGGGGGGACAGGGGGATCCTATGAACAGTACTTC
d_call: .; j_call: TRBJ1-1; v_call: TRBV28; clone_size: .; cdr3_aa: CASSIGLNTEAFF; cdr3_nt: TGTGCCAGCAGTATAGGCTTGAACACTGAAGCATTCTTT
d_call: TRBD2; j_call: TRBJ2-7; v_call: TRBV6-6; clone_size: .; cdr3_aa: CASSYSSGGISYEQYF; cdr3_nt: TGTGCCAGCAGCTACTCTAGCGGTGGGATCTCCTACGAGCAGTACTTC
d_call: .; j_call: TRBJ2-7; v_call: TRBV5-5; clone_size: .; cdr3_aa: CASSQVTSSYEQYF; cdr3_nt: TGTGCCAGCAGCCAAGTAACTAGCTCCTACGAGCAGTACTTC
d_call: .; j_call: TRBJ2-1; v_call: TRBV11-2; clone_size: .; cdr3_aa: CASNLDGQSYNEQFF; cdr3_nt: TGTGCCAGCAACTTAGATGGACAATCCTATAATGAGCAGTTCTTC
d_call: .; j_call: TRBJ1-2; v_call: TRBV10-2; clone_size: many; cdr3_aa: CASSDAGSGYGYTF; cdr3_nt: TGCGCCAGCAGTGATGCAGGGAGTGGGTATGGCTACACCTTC
d_call: TRBD2; j_call: TRBJ2-7; v_call: TRBV11-1; clone_size: .; cdr3_aa: CASRSKLAAFYEQYF; cdr3_nt: TGTGCCAGCAGATCTAAACTAGCGGCCTTCTACGAGCAGTACTTC
d_call: TRBD2; j_call: TRBJ2-3; v_call: TRBV6-5; clone_size: many; cdr3_aa: CASSYSAGADTQYF; cdr3_nt: TGTGCCAGCAGTTACTCCGCGGGAGCAGATACGCAGTATTTT
d_call: .; j_call: TRBJ1-4; v_call: TRBV29-1; clone_size: many; cdr3_aa: CSVVAGQLGKLFF; cdr3_nt: TGCAGCGTTGTTGCTGGACAGCTGGGTAAACTGTTTTTT
d_call: .; j_call: TRBJ2-6; v_call: TRBV4-3; clone_size: .; cdr3_aa: CASSLFNSGANLLTF; cdr3_nt: TGCGCCAGCAGCCTCTTTAACTCTGGGGCCAACCTCCTGACTTTC
d_call: TRBD1; j_call: TRBJ2-5; v_call: TRBV11-3; clone_size: once; cdr3_aa: CASSTTGGDTQYF; cdr3_nt: TGTGCCAGCAGCACTACAGGGGGAGATACCCAGTATTTC
d_call: TRBD1; j_call: TRBJ2-5; v_call: TRBV6-5; clone_size: once; cdr3_aa: CASSVTWDSEAQYF; cdr3_nt: TGTGCCAGCAGTGTGACTTGGGACAGCGAGGCCCAGTACTTT
d_call: TRBD2; j_call: TRBJ2-7; v_call: TRBV6-5; clone_size: many; cdr3_aa: CASSSVAGGLREQYF; cdr3_nt: TGTGCCAGCAGTTCAGTAGCGGGAGGGCTGAGAGAGCAGTACTTC
d_call: TRBD2; j_call: TRBJ2-1; v_call: TRBV5-1; clone_size: .; cdr3_aa: CASSLGGLAGSEQFF; cdr3_nt: TGCGCCAGCAGCTTGGGGGGACTAGCGGGTAGTGAGCAATTCTTC
d_call: .; j_call: TRBJ2-2; v_call: TRBV6-2/TRBV6-3; clone_size: once; cdr3_aa: CASSYDVNTGVLFF; cdr3_nt: TGTGCCAGCAGTTACGACGTGAACACCGGGGTGCTGTTTTTT
d_call: .; j_call: TRBJ2-2; v_call: TRBV5-1; clone_size: .; cdr3_aa: CASSLGGDPGELFF; cdr3_nt: TGCGCCAGCAGCTTGGGCGGGGACCCCGGGGAGCTGTTTTTT
d_call: .; j_call: TRBJ2-7; v_call: TRBV7-6; clone_size: .; cdr3_aa: CASSLAIVGYEQYF; cdr3_nt: TGTGCCAGCAGCTTAGCGATTGTTGGCTACGAGCAATACTTC
d_call: TRBD2; j_call: TRBJ2-1; v_call: TRBV2; clone_size: .; cdr3_aa: CASGTSDSRVFF; cdr3_nt: TGTGCCAGCGGGACTAGCGATAGTAGGGTGTTCTTC
d_call: .; j_call: TRBJ2-7; v_call: TRBV11-2; clone_size: .; cdr3_aa: CARGLEGGGYEQYF; cdr3_nt: TGTGCCAGAGGCTTAGAGGGAGGGGGCTACGAGCAGTACTTC
d_call: TRBD2; j_call: TRBJ2-7; v_call: TRBV6-1; clone_size: few; cdr3_aa: CASRTSGVSYEQYF; cdr3_nt: TGTGCCAGTCGAACTAGCGGGGTCTCCTACGAGCAGTACTTC
d_call: .; j_call: TRBJ1-1; v_call: TRBV28; clone_size: .; cdr3_aa: CASSLYRGGSLGTEAFF; cdr3_nt: TGTGCCAGCAGTTTATATCGAGGCGGGTCCCTCGGCACTGAAGCTTTCTTT
d_call: .; j_call: TRBJ2-3; v_call: TRBV28; clone_size: few; cdr3_aa: CASRDGPTDTQYF; cdr3_nt: TGTGCCAGCAGAGATGGGCCCACAGATACGCAGTATTTT
d_call: .; j_call: TRBJ2-1; v_call: TRBV11-2; clone_size: .; cdr3_aa: CASNLGGMPYIQQFF; cdr3_nt: TGTGCCAGCAACTTAGGAGGTATGCCCTACATTCAGCAGTTCTTC
d_call: .; j_call: TRBJ2-1; v_call: TRBV5-1; clone_size: .; cdr3_aa: CASGPFLGNEQFF; cdr3_nt: TGCGCCAGCGGCCCTTTCTTGGGGAATGAGCAGTTCTTC
d_call: TRBD2; j_call: TRBJ2-7; v_call: TRBV13; clone_size: .; cdr3_aa: CASSFGRGETEQYF; cdr3_nt: TGTGCCAGCAGCTTTGGACGGGGGGAGACCGAGCAGTACTTC
d_call: TRBD2; j_call: TRBJ2-3; v_call: TRBV28; clone_size: .; cdr3_aa: CASSLYAGAREDTQYF; cdr3_nt: TGTGCCAGCAGTTTATATGCGGGAGCGCGGGAAGATACGCAGTATTTT
d_call: .; j_call: TRBJ2-1; v_call: TRBV11-2; clone_size: .; cdr3_aa: CASSPAYGGLYNERFF; cdr3_nt: TGTGCCAGCAGCCCCGCGTATGGGGGCCTTTACAATGAGCGGTTCTTC
d_call: .; j_call: TRBJ2-7; v_call: TRBV14; clone_size: few; cdr3_aa: CASSQDPGDEQYF; cdr3_nt: TGTGCCAGCAGCCAAGATCCGGGGGACGAGCAGTACTTC
d_call: .; j_call: TRBJ2-1; v_call: TRBV11-1; clone_size: .; cdr3_aa: CASLVSGVLHNEQFF; cdr3_nt: TGTGCCAGCCTCGTGAGTGGCGTATTACACAATGAGCAGTTCTTC
d_call: .; j_call: TRBJ2-7; v_call: TRBV10-2; clone_size: many; cdr3_aa: CASSDTYEQYF; cdr3_nt: TGCGCCAGCAGTGACACCTACGAGCAGTACTTC
d_call: TRBD1; j_call: TRBJ2-3; v_call: TRBV11-2; clone_size: .; cdr3_aa: CASSSQGAVYTYTQYF; cdr3_nt: TGTGCCAGCAGCTCCCAGGGGGCGGTATACACATATACGCAGTATTTT
d_call: .; j_call: TRBJ2-7; v_call: TRBV11-2; clone_size: .; cdr3_aa: CASSLGPDIVAYEQYF; cdr3_nt: TGTGCCAGCAGCTTAGGACCGGACATTGTGGCCTACGAGCAGTACTTC
d_call: .; j_call: TRBJ2-7; v_call: TRBV29-1; clone_size: many; cdr3_aa: CSVDRGRGSEQYF; cdr3_nt: TGCAGCGTTGACCGGGGAAGAGGGTCGGAGCAGTACTTC
d_call: TRBD2; j_call: TRBJ2-7; v_call: TRBV11-2; clone_size: .; cdr3_aa: CASSLWDPHRREGSYEQYF; cdr3_nt: TGTGCCAGCAGTTTATGGGATCCCCATCGGCGGGAGGGCTCTTACGAGCAGTACTTC
d_call: TRBD2; j_call: TRBJ2-2; v_call: TRBV29-1; clone_size: .; cdr3_aa: CSGSSGDTVELFF; cdr3_nt: TGCAGCGGCTCTAGCGGGGACACCGTGGAGCTGTTTTTT
d_call: TRBD1; j_call: TRBJ2-2; v_call: TRBV4-2; clone_size: .; cdr3_aa: CVSFPDRVNTGELFF; cdr3_nt: TGTGTCAGCTTCCCGGACAGGGTGAATACCGGGGAGCTGTTTTTT
d_call: .; j_call: TRBJ2-6; v_call: TRBV28; clone_size: .; cdr3_aa: CASSSLGQRQTSGANVLTF; cdr3_nt: TGTGCCAGCAGTTCGCTGGGCCAGCGGCAAACCTCTGGGGCCAACGTCCTGACTTTC
d_call: TRBD2; j_call: TRBJ2-7; v_call: TRBV6-5; clone_size: many; cdr3_aa: CASSYSGLAGVGQYF; cdr3_nt: TGTGCCAGCAGTTACTCCGGACTAGCGGGGGTCGGACAGTACTTC
d_call: .; j_call: TRBJ2-7; v_call: TRBV11-2; clone_size: few; cdr3_aa: CASSFEGRRSSYEQYF; cdr3_nt: TGTGCCAGCAGCTTTGAGGGCAGGAGGAGCTCCTACGAGCAGTATTTC
d_call: .; j_call: TRBJ2-7; v_call: TRBV4-1; clone_size: .; cdr3_aa: CASSRRLGAEAYELYF; cdr3_nt: TGCGCCAGCAGCCGACGACTTGGAGCGGAGGCCTACGAGCTGTACTTC
d_call: .; j_call: TRBJ2-1; v_call: TRBV11-2; clone_size: .; cdr3_aa: CASGVGDSREQFF; cdr3_nt: TGTGCCAGCGGCGTTGGGGACTCACGAGAGCAGTTCTTC
d_call: .; j_call: TRBJ2-6; v_call: TRBV6-6; clone_size: many; cdr3_aa: CASSSGLSGANVLTF; cdr3_nt: TGTGCCAGCAGTTCGGGCCTCTCTGGGGCCAACGTCCTGACTTTC
d_call: TRBD2; j_call: TRBJ2-1; v_call: TRBV4-2; clone_size: many; cdr3_aa: CASSLRLAGYGNEQFF; cdr3_nt: TGTGCCAGCAGCCTCAGACTAGCGGGATATGGGAATGAGCAGTTCTTC
d_call: .; j_call: TRBJ1-6; v_call: TRBV30; clone_size: few; cdr3_aa: CAWRAGNNSPLHF; cdr3_nt: TGTGCCTGGAGAGCAGGGAATAATTCACCCCTCCACTTT
d_call: TRBD2; j_call: TRBJ2-2; v_call: TRBV19; clone_size: .; cdr3_aa: CASNPTHSGRAGELFF; cdr3_nt: TGTGCCAGTAACCCCACCCATAGCGGGAGAGCCGGGGAGCTGTTTTTT
d_call: .; j_call: TRBJ2-7; v_call: TRBV6-1; clone_size: .; cdr3_aa: CAGIGGRGSSYEQYF; cdr3_nt: TGTGCCGGCATAGGGGGACGGGGGAGCTCCTACGAGCAGTACTTC
d_call: TRBD2; j_call: TRBJ2-1; v_call: TRBV6-1; clone_size: many; cdr3_aa: CASKGLAERGEQFF; cdr3_nt: TGTGCCAGCAAGGGACTAGCGGAGCGGGGTGAGCAGTTCTTC
d_call: .; j_call: TRBJ2-3; v_call: TRBV11-3; clone_size: .; cdr3_aa: CASSKHKSTDTQYF; cdr3_nt: TGTGCCAGCAGCAAGCATAAGAGCACAGATACGCAGTATTTT
d_call: TRBD1; j_call: TRBJ2-7; v_call: TRBV4-1; clone_size: .; cdr3_aa: CASSQGVNRGLREQYF; cdr3_nt: TGCGCCAGCAGCCAAGGAGTAAACAGGGGGTTGAGGGAGCAGTACTTC
d_call: .; j_call: TRBJ1-1; v_call: TRBV11-2; clone_size: .; cdr3_aa: CASRLDTEASF; cdr3_nt: TGTGCCAGCAGATTAGACACTGAAGCTTCCTTT
d_call: TRBD1; j_call: TRBJ2-7; v_call: TRBV6-5; clone_size: many; cdr3_aa: CASRPQGDYEQYF; cdr3_nt: TGTGCCAGCAGGCCCCAGGGGGACTACGAGCAGTACTTC
d_call: .; j_call: TRBJ2-1; v_call: TRBV4-2; clone_size: .; cdr3_aa: CASSSLPSSYNDQFF; cdr3_nt: TGTGCCAGCAGCTCTCTACCTAGCTCCTACAATGATCAGTTCTTC